The 8 T cell receptor beta chains presented below share a single source sample, sequenced in a study of a mutant IDH1 vaccine in newly diagnosed glioma. Data came from immunoSEQ multiplex PCR; TCRdb stores just in-frame clones and leaves some out. The table has fewer than 45,000 clones, 80% to 90% seen once. The time point denotes: week 35, safety follow-up. Every vaccination contained 300 ug of the mutant IDH1 20-mer peptide and was paired with topical imiquimod. Their target antigens are unknown. Sequencing used PBMCs, obtained from a glioma patient whose treatment included an IDH1 peptide vaccine. The receptors originated from a man aged 35-49 years with glioma.

J is TRBJ1-1 and V is TRBV6-5; D unclear. The CDR3 covers 13 residues. Germline V CDR1 and CDR2: MNHEY, SVGAGI. V lost 1 base, J lost 4 bases, and 7 bases lay in between. The CDR3 DNA follows: TGTGCCAGCAGTTACTTCGGGGTCACTGAAGCTTTCTTT. It encodes CASSYFGVTEAFF.

The rearrangement joins TRBV2 to TRBJ2-2; D is unclear. The CDR3 spans 13 residues. V gave up 2 bases and J gave up 7 bases, with 8 bases separating them. Per the germline V gene, CDR1 is SNHLY and CDR2 is FYNNEI. The CDR3 sequence is CASSERLNGELFF. CDR3 nucleotide sequence: TGTGCCAGCAGTGAAAGATTAAACGGGGAGCTGTTTTTT.

The V gene is TRBV7-2, the J gene TRBJ2-1; D possibly corresponds to TRBD2 (6 bases). CDR1 SGHTA and CDR2 FQGNSA come from the germline V gene. The CDR3 is 16 amino acids. V was pared by 4 bases and J by 2 bases, with 15 bases between. In nucleotides, the CDR3 is TGTGCCAGCAGCTGGGGCGGGAACGGGGCCTACAATGAGCAGTTCTTC. It codes for CASSWGGNGAYNEQFF.

V gene TRBV7-9 combines with J gene TRBJ2-1; 12 positions match TRBD2. Losses at the gene ends were 5 bases for V and 8 bases for J; bases not matched to a gene: 10. The CDR3 loop spans 16 amino acids. Germline CDR1 and CDR2: SEHNR and FQNEAQ (reference sequence). CDR3 loop: CASSTQTSGRRYEQFF. CDR3 sequence (DNA): TGTGCCAGCAGCACCCAGACTAGCGGGAGACGATATGAGCAGTTCTTC.

As DNA, the CDR3 is TGTGCCAGTAGTATCCGGGGGAATCAGCCCCAGCATTTT. Residues: CASSIRGNQPQHF. This chain uses TRBV19 with TRBJ1-5, with a weak D call TRBD1 (5 bases). The ends were cut back, 3 bases at V and 4 bases at J, with 7 bases in the middle. Germline V gene data show CDR1 as LNHDA and CDR2 as SQIVND (reference sequence). This CDR3 comprises 13 residues.

The chain links TRBV7-9 to TRBJ1-2; D is undetermined. The germline V gene has CDR1 SEHNR and CDR2 FQNEAQ (reference sequence). Trimming took off 1 base at V and 2 bases at J, with 8 bases between the two ends. The CDR3 consists of 14 residues. DNA for the CDR3: TGTGCCAGCAGCTTAGATGGCAGCAACTATGGCTACACCTTC. This gives the protein CASSLDGSNYGYTF.

This clone occurred a few times. The chain has TRBV5-4 and TRBJ1-3; no firm D call. CDR3 length equals 11 residues. Trimming stripped 2 bases from V and 3 bases from J, with 0 bases between. CDR1 and CDR2 (germline): SGHNT, YYREEE (reference sequence). DNA for the CDR3: TGTGCCAGCAGCTTTGGAAACACCATATATTTT. Its translation is CASSFGNTIYF.

The chain recombines TRBV4-1 with TRBJ1-2; D not resolved. The CDR3 has 15 residues. The ends were cut back, 1 base at V and 4 bases at J, with 13 bases in the middle. Germline V gives CDR1 MGHRA, CDR2 YSYEKL. The chain's CDR3 is CASSQGEEAFYGYTF. DNA for the CDR3: TGCGCCAGCAGCCAAGGGGAGGAGGCCTTCTATGGCTACACCTTC.